This TCR beta chain was captured in a study of cytomegalovirus exposure and HLA in healthy donors. V lost 0 bases, J lost 0 bases, and 3 bases lay in between. Germline assignment: CDR1 MRHNA and CDR2 SNTAGT. This CDR3 is 15 amino acids long. The method was immunoSEQ multiplex PCR; TCRdb's version includes in-frame clones alone and lacks a portion of them. In the table there are fewer than 250,000 clones, around 87% of which are singletons. The chain employs TRBV6-4 and TRBJ2-6; D remains unclear. The sample consisted of PBMCs. The TCR comes from a man between 18 and 29 years old in good health and CMV-seronegative. CDR3 DNA: TGTGCCAGCAGTGACTCACTCTCTGGGGCCAACGTCCTGACTTTC. This encodes CASSDSLSGANVLTF.